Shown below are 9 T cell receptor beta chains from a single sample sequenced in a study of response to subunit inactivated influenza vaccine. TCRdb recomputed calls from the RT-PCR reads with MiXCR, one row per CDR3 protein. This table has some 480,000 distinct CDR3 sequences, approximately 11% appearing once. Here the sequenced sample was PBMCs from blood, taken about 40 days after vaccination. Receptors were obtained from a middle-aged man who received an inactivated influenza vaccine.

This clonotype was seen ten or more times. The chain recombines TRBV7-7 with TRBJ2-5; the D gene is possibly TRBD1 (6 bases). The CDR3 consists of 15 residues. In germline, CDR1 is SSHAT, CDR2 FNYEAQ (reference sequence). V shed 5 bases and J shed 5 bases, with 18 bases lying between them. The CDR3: CASSSGRQGKETQYF. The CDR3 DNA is TGTGCCAGCAGCAGTGGTAGGCAGGGGAAGGAGACCCAGTACTTC.

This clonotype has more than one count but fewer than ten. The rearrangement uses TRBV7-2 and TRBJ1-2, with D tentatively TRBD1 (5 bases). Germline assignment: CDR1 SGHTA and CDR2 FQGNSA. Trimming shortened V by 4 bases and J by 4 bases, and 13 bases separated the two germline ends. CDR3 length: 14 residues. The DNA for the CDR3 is TGTGCCAGCAGCTATGGTTCGACAGTCTATGGCTACACCTTC. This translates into CASSYGSTVYGYTF.

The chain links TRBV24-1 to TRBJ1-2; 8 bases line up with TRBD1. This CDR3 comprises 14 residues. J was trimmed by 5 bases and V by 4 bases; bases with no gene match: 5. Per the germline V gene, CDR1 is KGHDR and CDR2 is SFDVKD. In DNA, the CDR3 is TGTGCCACCAGTGACCAGACAGGGGTTTATGGCTACACCTTC. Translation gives CATSDQTGVYGYTF.

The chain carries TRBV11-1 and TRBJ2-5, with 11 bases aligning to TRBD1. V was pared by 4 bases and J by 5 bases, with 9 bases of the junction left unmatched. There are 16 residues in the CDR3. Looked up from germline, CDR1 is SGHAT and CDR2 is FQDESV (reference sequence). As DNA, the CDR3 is TGTGCCAGCAGCTCGGGACAGGGGGACCTTGCGGAGACCCAGTACTTC. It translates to CASSSGQGDLAETQYF.

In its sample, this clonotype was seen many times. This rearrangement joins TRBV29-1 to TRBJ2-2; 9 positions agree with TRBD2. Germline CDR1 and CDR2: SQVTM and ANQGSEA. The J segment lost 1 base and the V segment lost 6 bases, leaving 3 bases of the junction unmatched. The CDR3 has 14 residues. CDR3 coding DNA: TGCAGCGTCGATAGCGGGAGGAACACCGGGGAGCTGTTTTTT. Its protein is CSVDSGRNTGELFF.

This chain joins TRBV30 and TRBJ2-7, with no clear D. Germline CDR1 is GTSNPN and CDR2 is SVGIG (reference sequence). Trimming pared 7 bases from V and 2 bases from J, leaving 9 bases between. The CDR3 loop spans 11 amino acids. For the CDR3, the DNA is TGTGCCTTGGGCCCTACCTACGAGCAGTACTTC. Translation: CALGPTYEQYF.

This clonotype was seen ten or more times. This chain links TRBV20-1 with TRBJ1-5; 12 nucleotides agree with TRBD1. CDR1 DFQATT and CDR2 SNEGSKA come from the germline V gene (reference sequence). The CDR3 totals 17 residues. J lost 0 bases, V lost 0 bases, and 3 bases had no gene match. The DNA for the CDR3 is TGCAGTGCTAGAGAGGGGACAGGGGGCTCTAGCAATCAGCCCCAGCATTTT. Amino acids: CSAREGTGGSSNQPQHF.

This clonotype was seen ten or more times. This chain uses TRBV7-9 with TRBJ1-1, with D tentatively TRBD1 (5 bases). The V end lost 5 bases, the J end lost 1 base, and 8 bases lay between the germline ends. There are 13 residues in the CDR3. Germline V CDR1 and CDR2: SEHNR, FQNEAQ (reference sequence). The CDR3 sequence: CASSADRNTEAFF. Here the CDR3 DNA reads TGTGCCAGCAGCGCAGACAGGAACACTGAAGCTTTCTTT. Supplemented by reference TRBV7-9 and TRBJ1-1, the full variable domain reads DTGVSQNPRHKITKRGQNVTFRCDPISEHNRLYWYRQTLGQGPEFLTYFQNEAQLEKSRLLSDRFSAERPKGSFSTLEIQRTEQGDSAMYLCASSADRNTEAFFGQGTRLTVV.

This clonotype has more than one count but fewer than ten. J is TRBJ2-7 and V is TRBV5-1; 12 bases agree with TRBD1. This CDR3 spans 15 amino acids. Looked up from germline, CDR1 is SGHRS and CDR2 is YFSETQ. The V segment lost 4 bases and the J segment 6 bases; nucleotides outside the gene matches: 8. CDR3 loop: CASSPSGTGGPEQYF. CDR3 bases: TGCGCCAGCAGCCCCTCCGGGACAGGGGGCCCCGAGCAGTACTTC.